These T cell receptor beta chains were read from a single sample in a study of shared clonotypes between healthy human individuals. The protocol was immunoSEQ multiplex PCR, while the TCRdb copy is restricted to in-frame clones and leaves out a portion. The sample shows approximately 650,000 clones, nearly 97% of them seen only once. Sequencing was carried out using naive CD8+ T cells sorted from blood. These receptors all come from a young woman in good health. CDR3s include the opening cysteine and the closing phenylalanine or tryptophan. A D gene is named only where the DNA matches it firmly. Clone size is given for some rows only: seen once, a few or many times, or a class if the clone is expanded.

v_call	clone_size	j_call	d_call	cdr3_aa	cdr3_nt
TRBV5-8	NA	TRBJ2-7	NA	CASSFSQGGYEQYF	TGTGCCAGCAGCTTTTCGCAGGGTGGCTACGAGCAGTACTTC
TRBV19	NA	TRBJ2-3	TRBD2	CASSSRLAGRTTDTQYF	TGTGCCAGTAGTTCCCGACTAGCGGGAAGGACCACAGATACGCAGTATTTT
TRBV28	NA	TRBJ1-2	TRBD1	CASRPTTGPYGYTF	TGTGCCAGCAGACCGACGACAGGGCCCTATGGCTACACCTTC
TRBV30	NA	TRBJ2-7	TRBD2	CAWSPASGYEQYF	TGTGCCTGGAGTCCCGCTAGCGGCTACGAGCAGTACTTC
TRBV7-9	NA	TRBJ2-7	NA	CASSLAQGPSYEQYF	TGTGCCAGCAGCCTGGCTCAGGGGCCCTCCTACGAGCAGTACTTC
TRBV19	NA	TRBJ2-7	TRBD1	CASSYGRAGGHSEQYF	TGTGCCAGTAGTTATGGGCGGGCAGGGGGCCACAGCGAGCAGTACTTC
TRBV29-1	NA	TRBJ2-7	NA	CSAILIQGYEQYF	TGCAGCGCCATTCTTATACAGGGTTACGAGCAGTACTTC
TRBV11-2	NA	TRBJ1-1	NA	CASSQSRKSAFF	TGTGCCAGCAGCCAAAGCCGGAAGTCTGCTTTCTTT
TRBV5-1	NA	TRBJ2-2	NA	CASSRWGTGELFF	TGCGCCAGCAGCCGTTGGGGGACCGGGGAGCTGTTTTTT
TRBV6-5	NA	TRBJ2-1	NA	CASSYSIGEEYNEQFF	TGTGCCAGCAGTTACTCGATCGGGGAGGAGTACAATGAGCAGTTCTTC
TRBV19	once	TRBJ2-7	NA	CASTPRGPGEQYF	TGTGCCAGTACTCCGAGGGGCCCGGGGGAGCAGTACTTC
TRBV7-7	NA	TRBJ2-7	NA	CASSPLGVGYEQYF	TGTGCCAGCAGCCCGTTGGGGGTAGGCTACGAGCAGTACTTC
TRBV4-1	once	TRBJ2-7	NA	CASSQDRGTTYEQYF	TGCGCCAGCAGCCAAGATCGCGGGACAACCTACGAGCAGTACTTC
TRBV6-5	few	TRBJ1-1	TRBD1	CASSRTGGRTEAFF	TGTGCCAGCAGCAGAACAGGGGGCCGTACTGAAGCTTTCTTT
TRBV28	NA	TRBJ2-7	TRBD1	CASSTRNRGIDEQYF	TGTGCCAGCAGTACGAGGAACAGGGGAATTGACGAGCAGTACTTC
TRBV11-2	NA	TRBJ1-5	NA	CASSLGGRHQPQHF	TGTGCCAGCAGCTTAGGGGGGAGGCATCAGCCCCAGCATTTT
TRBV27	NA	TRBJ2-7	NA	CASSLSRSYEQYF	TGTGCCAGCAGTTTATCGAGAAGCTACGAGCAGTACTTC
TRBV27	NA	TRBJ2-7	TRBD1	CASSWTGLDEQYF	TGTGCCAGCAGTTGGACAGGGTTGGACGAGCAGTACTTC
TRBV6-6	NA	TRBJ2-1	NA	CASRGSGPYNEQFF	TGTGCCAGCAGAGGTAGCGGACCGTACAATGAGCAGTTCTTC
TRBV4-2	NA	TRBJ1-4	NA	CASSLPRSTNEKLFF	TGTGCCAGCAGCCTTCCCCGATCAACTAATGAAAAACTGTTTTTT
TRBV28	NA	TRBJ1-4	NA	CASSLLGRVATNEKLFF	TGTGCCAGCAGTTTATTGGGTCGGGTTGCAACTAATGAAAAACTGTTTTTT
TRBV27	NA	TRBJ2-7	TRBD2	CASSPIAGSYEQYF	TGTGCCAGCAGTCCCATAGCGGGGTCCTACGAGCAGTACTTC
TRBV2	NA	TRBJ1-1	NA	CASKGRARVDTEAFF	TGTGCCAGCAAGGGGAGGGCGCGGGTCGACACTGAAGCTTTCTTT
TRBV15	NA	TRBJ2-7	NA	CATSRGGTEGGWPSYEQYF	TGTGCCACCAGCAGAGGGGGAACTGAGGGAGGTTGGCCCTCCTACGAGCAGTACTTC
TRBV6-1	NA	TRBJ2-1	TRBD2	CATGLAENNEQFF	TGTGCCACGGGACTAGCGGAAAACAATGAGCAGTTCTTC
TRBV27	NA	TRBJ1-6	NA	CASSTIGSPLHF	TGTGCCAGCAGTACGATAGGTTCACCCCTCCACTTT
TRBV11-2	NA	TRBJ2-5	TRBD2	CASSASGDFETQYF	TGTGCCAGCAGCGCCAGCGGGGATTTCGAGACCCAGTACTTC
TRBV28	few	TRBJ1-2	TRBD1	CASSATTGGAGGYTF	TGTGCCAGCAGTGCGACGACAGGGGGCGCGGGTGGCTACACCTTC
TRBV5-6	NA	TRBJ2-2	TRBD2	CASSLYSGFSNTGELFF	TGTGCCAGCAGCTTATATAGCGGGTTTTCCAACACCGGGGAGCTGTTTTTT
TRBV5-3	NA	TRBJ1-2	NA	CARSLDLGRVGGYTF	TGTGCCAGAAGCTTGGACCTAGGCAGGGTCGGAGGCTACACCTTC